This TCR beta chain was identified in a study of cytomegalovirus exposure and HLA in healthy donors. A remark on this clone: Its antigen is as yet unknown.

The study ran its PCR with 60 Vbeta and 13 Jbeta primers. Sequencing was performed with immunoSEQ multiplex PCR; in TCRdb, only in-frame clones are kept and a portion is missing. The table has 150,000 to 200,000 clones, around 80% seen once. The CDR3 runs 16 residues. Per the germline V gene, CDR1 is SGHDT and CDR2 is YYEEEE. Study-level results: Most TCR sequences were rare, but some public TCRs occurred in many donors. What a later analysis reportedly showed was that an Asian-associated ancestry cluster had fewer N-insertions than the approximately 700-donor mean. Sequencing likely generated an artifact that appeared as a cluster of highly shared sequence variants. V- and J-gene trimming in TCR beta was tied to a missense DCLRE1C variant by an analysis performed later.

The receptor was derived from a woman in her 40s in good health and CMV-seronegative. The sample consisted of PBMCs. This chain links TRBV5-6 with TRBJ2-5; TRBD2 aligns across 15 bases. The end of the DNA aligns better with TRBJ2-7, so the J call may be wrong. This CDR3 is CASSLMGTSGRYEQYF. For the CDR3, the DNA is TGTGCCAGCAGCTTAATGGGGACTAGCGGGAGGTACGAGCAGTACTTC.